The T cell receptor (beta chain) described here comes from a study of regulatory T cells in long-lasting Graves disease. Points from the study as a whole: Persistent patients had more shared public clonotypes (around 2,500) than new patients (about 920). Persistent disease preferred TRBV28, TRBJ1-2 and TRBJ2-5; new disease, TRBV20-1 and TRBJ2-1.

Comment on this clonotype: Its matching antigen is unknown.

The time point denotes: newly diagnosed GD, antithyroid drugs for less than 3 months. After RNA was extracted from PBMCs, the TCR library was made from it. The germline CDR1 and CDR2 sequences are KGHSH and LQKENI. The CDR3 is 16 residues long. J gave up 2 bases and V 0 bases, and 3 bases lay outside the gene matches. Arm-PCR with iRepertoire HTBI primers amplified the CDR3 regions for these TCR beta libraries. MiXCR, applied by TCRdb to the multiplex PCR reads, yields one record per CDR3 protein. The data show hundreds of thousands of distinct CDR3 sequences, approximately 16% seen once. These same records also appear under a second study, on T cells in Graves' hyperthyroidism and ophthalmopathy. In that study: Calling Graves' hyperthyroidism stable meant ophthalmopathy did not progress within 18 months. Each patient was aged 18 to 65 and had newly diagnosed hyperthyroidism of under 2 months' duration.

The sequences come from peripheral blood mononuclear cells (PBMCs), collected at new diagnosis, from a patient treated with antithyroid drugs. The J gene is TRBJ2-3, the V gene TRBV18; 9 nucleotides agree with TRBD2. This TCR derives from a middle-aged man with Graves disease. CDR3 in DNA: TGTGCCAGCTCACCACCGGCGGGGGGGCTCACAGATACGCAGTATTTT. This gives the protein CASSPPAGGLTDTQYF. Drawing the rest from reference TRBV18 and TRBJ2-3, the complete variable domain is NAGVMQNPRHLVRRRGQEARLRCSPMKGHSHVYWYRQLPEEGLKFMVYLQKENIIDESGMPKERFSAEFPKEGPSILRIQQVVRGDSAAYFCASSPPAGGLTDTQYFGPGTRLTVL.